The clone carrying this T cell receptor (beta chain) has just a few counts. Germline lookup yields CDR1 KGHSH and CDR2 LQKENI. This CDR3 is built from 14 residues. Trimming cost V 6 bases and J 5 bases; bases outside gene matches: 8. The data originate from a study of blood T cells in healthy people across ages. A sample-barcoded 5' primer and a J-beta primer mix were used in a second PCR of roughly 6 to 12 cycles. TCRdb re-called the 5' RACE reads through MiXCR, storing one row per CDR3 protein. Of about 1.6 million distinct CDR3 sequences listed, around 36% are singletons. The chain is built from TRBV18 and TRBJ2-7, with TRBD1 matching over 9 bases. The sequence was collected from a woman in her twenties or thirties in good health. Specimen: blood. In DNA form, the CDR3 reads TGTGCCAGCTCGCTGGCCGGGACAGGGAACGAGCAGTACTTC. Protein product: CASSLAGTGNEQYF.